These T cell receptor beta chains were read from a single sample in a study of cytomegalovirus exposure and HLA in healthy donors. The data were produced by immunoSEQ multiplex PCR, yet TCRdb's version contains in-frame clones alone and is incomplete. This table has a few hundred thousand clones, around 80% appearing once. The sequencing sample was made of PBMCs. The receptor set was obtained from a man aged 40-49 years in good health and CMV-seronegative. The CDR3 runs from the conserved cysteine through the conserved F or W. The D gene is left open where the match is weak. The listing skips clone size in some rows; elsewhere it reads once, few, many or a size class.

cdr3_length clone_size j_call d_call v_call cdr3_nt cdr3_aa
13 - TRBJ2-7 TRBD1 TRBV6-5 TGTGCCAGCAGGGGGACAGGGTCTTATGAGCAGTACTTC CASRGTGSYEQYF
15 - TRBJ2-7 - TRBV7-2 TGTGCCAGCAGCACTTCAGGGGCCAAATCCTACGAGCAGTACTTC CASSTSGAKSYEQYF
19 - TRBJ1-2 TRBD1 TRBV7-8 TGTGCCAGCAGCTTAAGGGTACCGGGACAGGGGGGAGTGGACTATGGCTACACCTTC CASSLRVPGQGGVDYGYTF
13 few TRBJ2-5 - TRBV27 TGTGCCAGCAGTTTGTGGCCTGATGGGACCCAGTACTTC CASSLWPDGTQYF
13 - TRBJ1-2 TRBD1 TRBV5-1 TGCGCCAGCACCGCGACAGGGGATTATGGCTACACCTTC CASTATGDYGYTF
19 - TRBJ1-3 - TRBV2 TGTGCCAGCAGTGAAACTGGGGCTATGGCAGCCGTCTCTGGAAACACCATATATTTT CASSETGAMAAVSGNTIYF
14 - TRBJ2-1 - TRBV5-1 TGCGCCAGCTCAAGACCGAGCGCCTACAATGAGCAGTTCTTC CASSRPSAYNEQFF
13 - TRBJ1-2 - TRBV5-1 TGCGCCAGCAGCTTGGGACAGTACTATGGCTACACCTTC CASSLGQYYGYTF
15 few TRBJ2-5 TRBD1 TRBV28 TGTGCCAGCAGAGGAGACAGGGGTAACCAAGAGACCCAGTACTTC CASRGDRGNQETQYF
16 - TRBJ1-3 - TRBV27 TGTGCCAGCAGTTCCAGGACGGGATACTCTGGAAACACCATATATTTT CASSSRTGYSGNTIYF
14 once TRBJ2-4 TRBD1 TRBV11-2 TGTGCCAGCAGCTTAGAACGACAGGGAGACATTCAGTACTTC CASSLERQGDIQYF
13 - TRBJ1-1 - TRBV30 TGTGCCTGGAGTGTACAGGGGAACACTGAAGCTTTCTTT CAWSVQGNTEAFF
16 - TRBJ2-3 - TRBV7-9 TGTGCCAGCAGCTCTCCGGCGGGGGCCAGCACAGATACGCAGTATTTT CASSSPAGASTDTQYF
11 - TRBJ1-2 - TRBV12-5 TGTGCTAGTGGTTTGGTAACAGGCTACACCTTC CASGLVTGYTF
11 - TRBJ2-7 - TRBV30 TGTGCCTGGACAGGGAACTACGAGCAGTACTTC CAWTGNYEQYF
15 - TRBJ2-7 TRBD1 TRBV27 TGTGCCAGCAGTACCCGGGACAGTTCTACCTACGAGCAGTACTTC CASSTRDSSTYEQYF
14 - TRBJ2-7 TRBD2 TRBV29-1 TGCAGCGCGGGACTAGCGGGAGGGCATACCGAGCAGTACTTC CSAGLAGGHTEQYF
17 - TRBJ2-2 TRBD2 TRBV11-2 TGTGCCAGCAGCTTCCTCAGAGGGACTAGCGACTCCGGGGAGCTGTTTTTT CASSFLRGTSDSGELFF
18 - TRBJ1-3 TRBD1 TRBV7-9 TGTGCCAGCAGCTTAAGACCGAAGACAGGGGATTCGGGAAACACCATATATTTT CASSLRPKTGDSGNTIYF
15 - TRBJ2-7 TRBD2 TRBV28 TGTGCCAGCAGTTTCCCAACTAGCGGGGGCTACGAGCAGTACTTC CASSFPTSGGYEQYF
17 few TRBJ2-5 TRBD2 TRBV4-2 TGTGCCAGCAGCCTCTCCGGGGGGACTAGCGGCCAAGAGACCCAGTACTTC CASSLSGGTSGQETQYF
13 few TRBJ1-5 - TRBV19 TGTGCCAGTAGTTCTACTGGCAATCAGCCCCAGCATTTT CASSSTGNQPQHF
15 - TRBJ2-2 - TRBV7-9 TGTGCCAGCAGCAAACCAGGGGCCATAAGAAGGGAGCTGTTTTTT CASSKPGAIRRELFF
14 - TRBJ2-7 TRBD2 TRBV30 TGTGCCTGGACCCCGGGACTAGCGGCCTACGAGCAGTACTTC CAWTPGLAAYEQYF
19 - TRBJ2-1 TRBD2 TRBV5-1 TGCGCCAGCACTCCTTTACTCCCTAGCGGGGCAACTAGCTACAATGAGCAGTTCTTC CASTPLLPSGATSYNEQFF
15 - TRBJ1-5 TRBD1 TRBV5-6 TGTGCCAGCAGCTCGGCGGGACAGGGCAATCAGCCCCAGCATTTT CASSSAGQGNQPQHF
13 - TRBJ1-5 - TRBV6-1 TGTGCCAGCATGGAGACTCCAAATCAGCCCCAGCATTTT CASMETPNQPQHF
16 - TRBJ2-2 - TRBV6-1 TGTGCCAGCAGTGAATACCGGGAGAGAGGGACCGGGGAGCTGTTTTTT CASSEYRERGTGELFF
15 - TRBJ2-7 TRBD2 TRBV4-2 TGTGCCAGCACGTACCGAGCGGGGGCGCAGGCCGAGCAGTACTTC CASTYRAGAQAEQYF
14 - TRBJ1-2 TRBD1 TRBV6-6 TGTGCCAGCAGAACCGACAGGGAGCCCTATGGCTACACCTTC CASRTDREPYGYTF
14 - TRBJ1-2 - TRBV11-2 TGTGCCAGCAGCCGGACACCGTCTAACTATGGCTACACCTTC CASSRTPSNYGYTF
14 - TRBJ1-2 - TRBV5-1 TGCGCCAGCAGCTTGTTGGGGGACACTACACACTACACCTTC CASSLLGDTTHYTF
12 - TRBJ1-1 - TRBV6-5 TGTGCCAGCGTCCACCGGGGAACTGAAGCTTTCTTT CASVHRGTEAFF